This T cell receptor (beta chain) was profiled in a study of shared clonotypes between healthy human individuals. Study summary: Each donor's CD4 naive and CD4 memory cells filled three plates apiece, CD8 naive two, and CD8 memory one.

Whole-study results and caveats: For naive CD4 cells, 5% to 6.5% of clonotypes were shared across a handful of donors. Rarefaction indicated that sorted-subset sequencing remained incomplete although depth was large.

CD4+ cells underwent separation, giving CD45RA+ naive and CD45RA-negative memory subsets. Remarks on this clone: Its target is not known.

The data were produced by immunoSEQ multiplex PCR, yet TCRdb's version contains in-frame clones alone and is incomplete. The sample yields more than 1.2 million clones, just under 99% seen once. V trimming: 5 bases; J trimming: 3 bases; junction bases outside the gene matches: 11. Germline assignment: CDR1 LNHDA and CDR2 SQIVND (reference sequence). The CDR3 covers 16 residues. The receptor's source is a man in his thirties or forties in good health. The chain is built from TRBV19 and TRBJ2-7; 9 positions agree with TRBD1. The specimen was naive CD4+ T cells sorted from blood. The subset was: CD45RA+ positively selected. CDR3 residues: CASSPGTGPSLYEQYF. The CDR3 DNA is TGTGCCAGTAGTCCGGGGACAGGGCCTTCGCTCTACGAGCAGTACTTC.